Here is one T cell receptor (beta chain) with its context. This record comes from a study of blood T cell repertoires in COVID-19. Clones were sequenced by immunoSEQ multiplex PCR, and TCRdb holds only the in-frame ones, with some missing. The sample consists of roughly 230,000 clones, 65% to 90% of them appearing once. The ends were cut back, 4 bases at V and 9 bases at J, with 14 bases in the middle. Looked up from germline, CDR1 is SGDLS and CDR2 is YYNGEE. The CDR3 loop spans 13 amino acids. The sequence was obtained from a man in his forties or fifties with COVID-19, enrolled during active disease. The V call is TRBV9, the J call TRBJ2-1, with D tentatively TRBD2 (5 bases). The sample consisted of peripheral blood. DNA of the CDR3: TGTGCCAGCAGCCCCCGAGGGAGCCCTGAGCAGTTCTTC. As protein: CASSPRGSPEQFF.